This paragraph covers one TCR beta chain sequence. Per the study methods: Reference gene primer amplification gave nucleated cell count estimates. Repertoires were generated with immunoSEQ multiplex PCR, while TCRdb's copy carries only in-frame clones and drops some. V and J calls and clone size come straight from that table; D and trimming were deduced from the DNA. Of about 350,000 clones listed, approximately 91% are singletons. Study members were between about 18 and 95 years old and lived in some 22 US regions. The data were taken from a study of blood T cell repertoires in COVID-19. Across the whole study: PBMCs, B-cell-depleted T cells, or T cells were the source of the cDNA or gDNA that made up the material.

Germline assignment: CDR1 SGHTA and CDR2 FQGNSA. The CDR3 is made up of 14 amino acids. V lost 0 bases to trimming and J lost 0 bases, with 6 bases between them. The rearrangement links TRBV7-2 to TRBJ2-7; D is undetermined. This sequence was found in a woman in her twenties or thirties who had been exposed to COVID-19. Source material: PBMCs or T cells enriched from blood (not recorded which). The CDR3 DNA follows: TGTGCCAGCAGCTTAGCGGGCCCCTCCTACGAGCAGTACTTC. Protein: CASSLAGPSYEQYF.